Described below is a single T cell receptor (beta chain) sequence and its context. What it recognizes is unknown. The data derive from a study of cytomegalovirus exposure and HLA in healthy donors. The CDR3 has 15 amino acids. Trimming left V 6 bases short and J 3 bases short, with 15 bases between. Germline lookup yields CDR1 MDHEN and CDR2 SYDVKM. Primers included in the PCR were 60 Vbeta and 13 Jbeta primers. Produced via immunoSEQ multiplex PCR; TCRdb's table is partial and in-frame only. The profile shows tens of thousands of clones, about 72% of them singletons. Findings of the study overall: A few chains linked to CMV were shown in vitro to be specific for CMV antigens.

This clonotype was sampled from a man aged 50 or older in good health and CMV-seropositive. The chain recombines TRBV28 with TRBJ2-1; weak D call: TRBD2 (6 bases). Sequencing input: PBMCs. CDR3 in DNA: TGTGCCAGCAGCACCCCGGGAGTCTTCTACAATGAGCAGTTCTTC. Amino acids: CASSTPGVFYNEQFF.